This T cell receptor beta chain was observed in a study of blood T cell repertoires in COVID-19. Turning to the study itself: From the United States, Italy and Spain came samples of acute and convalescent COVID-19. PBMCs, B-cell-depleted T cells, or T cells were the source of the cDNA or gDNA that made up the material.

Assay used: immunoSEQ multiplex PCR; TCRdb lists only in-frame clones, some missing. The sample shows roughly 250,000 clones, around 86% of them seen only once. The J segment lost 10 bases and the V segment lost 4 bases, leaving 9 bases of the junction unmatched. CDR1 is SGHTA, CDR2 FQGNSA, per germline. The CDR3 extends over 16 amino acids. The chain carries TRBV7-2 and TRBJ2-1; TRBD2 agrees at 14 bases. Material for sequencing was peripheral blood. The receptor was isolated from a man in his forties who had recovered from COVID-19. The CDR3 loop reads CASSSRTSGGPGEQFF. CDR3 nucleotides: TGTGCCAGCAGCTCAAGGACTAGCGGGGGGCCGGGGGAGCAGTTCTTC.